Below, 28 T cell receptor beta chains from the same sample are listed, as sequenced in a study of blood T cell repertoires in COVID-19. The assay was immunoSEQ multiplex PCR, and TCRdb's table has in-frame clones only and misses some. The table records around 69,000 clones, about 88% of them present only once. The specimen sequenced was peripheral blood. The receptors shown here come from a woman aged 45-59 years with active COVID-19.

V usage is TRBV5-6 and J usage is TRBJ2-1, with 7 bases that match TRBD1. The CDR3 is made up of 14 amino acids. Germline assignment: CDR1 SGHDT and CDR2 YYEEEE. V shed 4 bases, J shed 10 bases, and the junction held 11 bases outside the gene matches. DNA of the CDR3: TGTGCCAGCAGCCGCCGACAGGGTGCATTCGAGCAGTTCTTC. Translating gives CASSRRQGAFEQFF.

The chain has TRBV3-1 (or the pseudogene TRBV3-2) and TRBJ2-7; 8 positions agree with TRBD1. The ends lost 5 bases at V and 6 bases at J; junction bases unmatched: 6. Germline CDR1 reads LGHDT; CDR2 reads YNNKEL (reference sequence). CDR3 length: 13 residues. CDR3 sequence: CASSFGTGGEQYF. DNA of the CDR3: TGTGCCAGCAGCTTCGGGACAGGAGGCGAGCAGTACTTC.

This clone was seen a single time. The chain links TRBV24-1 to TRBJ2-7, with 8 bases lining up with TRBD2. This CDR3 is 13 amino acids long. V dropped 5 bases and J dropped 6; count of bases not matched to a gene: 5. CDR1 is KGHDR and CDR2 is SFDVKD in the germline V gene. The CDR3 nucleotides read TGTGCCACCAGTGCGGCGGGGGGCTCCGAGCAGTACTTC. Translated, it gives CATSAAGGSEQYF.

CDR3 nucleotides: TGTGCCAGCAGCCCGGGACTAGCGGAGTGGGGGCAGTTCTTC. Translation: CASSPGLAEWGQFF. The genes are TRBV9 and TRBJ2-1; 11 nucleotides line up with TRBD2. The CDR3 spans 14 residues. Germline values: CDR1 SGDLS, CDR2 YYNGEE. Unmatched junction bases numbered 9, after V lost 4 bases and J lost 12 bases.

This clone is medium-sized. An end of the junction differs from the germline gene, which may be a read error. The V and J genes are TRBV7-9 and TRBJ1-1, with D possibly being TRBD1 (5 bases). CDR1 and CDR2 (germline): SEHNR, FQNEAQ (reference sequence). This CDR3 region has 15 residues. The CDR3 reads CASSLAEGRNSEAFF. Written as DNA, the CDR3 is TGTGCCAGCAGCTTAGCTGAGGGGAGGAACAGTGAAGCTTTCTTT.

The J gene is TRBJ2-3, the V gene TRBV6-1; 9 bases are shared with TRBD1. The germline gives CDR1 MNHNS, CDR2 SASEGT. V trimming: 1 base; J trimming: 4 bases; junction bases outside the gene matches: 15. The CDR3 totals 19 residues. The chain's CDR3 is CASSEVGWGTGPLADTQYF. The DNA of the CDR3 is TGTGCCAGCAGTGAAGTGGGGTGGGGGACAGGGCCTTTGGCAGATACGCAGTATTTT.

The chain combines TRBV5-1 with TRBJ2-5; TRBD1 agrees at 7 bases. CDR3 size: 14 residues. Unmatched junction bases numbered 5, after V lost 4 bases and J lost 2 bases. Germline loops: CDR1 SGHRS, CDR2 YFSETQ. The CDR3 is CASSERDSQETQYF. Written as DNA, the CDR3 is TGCGCCAGCAGCGAACGGGACAGTCAAGAGACCCAGTACTTC.

The gene calls are TRBV30 and TRBJ1-2; 9 bases agree with TRBD1. CDR3 length: 16 residues. The ends lost 4 bases at V and 5 bases at J; junction bases unmatched: 14. Looked up from germline, CDR1 is GTSNPN and CDR2 is SVGIG (reference sequence). CDR3 region: CAWNWEGTGPRYGYTF. The CDR3 bases are TGTGCCTGGAATTGGGAAGGGACAGGGCCGAGGTATGGCTACACCTTC.

This clone was recorded only once. V usage is TRBV9 and J usage is TRBJ1-1; 7 positions agree with TRBD1. CDR1 is SGDLS and CDR2 is YYNGEE in the germline V gene. The V gene end was trimmed by 2 bases and the J gene end by 0 bases; junction bases not matched to a gene: 4. The CDR3 has 15 residues. CDR3 amino acids: CASSVDTGVNTEAFF. CDR3 coding DNA: TGTGCCAGCAGCGTCGATACAGGGGTGAACACTGAAGCTTTCTTT.

In its sample, this clone was seen once. The chain employs TRBV30 and TRBJ2-7; D ambiguous. The V and J ends lost 4 bases and 6 bases respectively, with 13 bases between them. The length of the CDR3 is 12 residues. The germline CDR1 and CDR2 sequences are GTSNPN and SVGIG (reference sequence). The CDR3 region has the DNA TGTGCCTGGACCCAGACTGATGCCGAGCAGTACTTC. Translating gives CAWTQTDAEQYF.

J is TRBJ1-1 and V is TRBV5-1; perhaps TRBD1 as D (5 bases). V lost 2 bases, J lost 8 bases, and 13 bases lay in between. Germline CDR1 reads SGHRS; CDR2 reads YFSETQ. This CDR3 contains 13 residues. CDR3: CASSFWGGSEAFF. CDR3 DNA sequence: TGCGCCAGCAGCTTTTGGGGCGGAAGCGAAGCTTTCTTT.

The chain employs TRBV7-9 and TRBJ1-5, with D tentatively TRBD1 (6 bases). The CDR3 is made up of 15 amino acids. Deletions cut 4 bases from V and 3 bases from J, with 13 bases between. Germline-derived CDR1 and CDR2 are SEHNR and FQNEAQ (reference sequence). The CDR3 coding sequence is TGTGCCAGCAGCTCGGACAGAGGTGCCAATCAGCCCCAGCATTTT. Protein sequence: CASSSDRGANQPQHF.

Of note for this clone: This same CDR3 is encoded by further DNA sequences in the sample. The chain uses TRBV5-1 and TRBJ2-1, with a tentative D call TRBD2 (5 bases). The ends were cut back, 0 bases at V and 8 bases at J, with 12 bases in the middle. This CDR3 region has 14 residues. The germline CDR1 and CDR2 sequences are SGHRS and YFSETQ. The CDR3 region is CASSLGLATDEQFF. The CDR3 nucleotides are TGCGCCAGCAGCTTGGGGCTAGCCACAGATGAGCAGTTCTTC.

DNA of the CDR3: TGTGCCAGTAGTCTCGGGACAGGGGCGCTAGCCAAAAACATTCAGTACTTC. Translated, it gives CASSLGTGALAKNIQYF. The rearrangement uses TRBV19 and TRBJ2-4; 10 positions match TRBD1. Germline V gene sequence: CDR1 LNHDA, CDR2 SQIVND (reference sequence). CDR3 length equals 17 residues. V lost 5 bases, J lost 0 bases, and 7 bases stayed unmatched.

This chain connects TRBV11-2 to TRBJ1-1, with D unclear. Between the trimmed V and J ends, which lost 2 bases and 5 bases, there was a span of 15 bases. CDR1 is SGHAT and CDR2 is FQNNGV in the germline V gene. CDR3 length equals 15 residues. The CDR3 sequence: CASSLTGSRGTEAFF. In DNA form, the CDR3 reads TGTGCCAGCAGCTTAACCGGGTCCCGAGGAACTGAAGCTTTCTTT.

CDR3 DNA sequence: TGTGCCAGCAGTATGACAGTACCAGATACGCAGTATTTT. This encodes CASSMTVPDTQYF. The chain recombines TRBV28 with TRBJ2-3, with D possibly TRBD1 on 5 matching bases. Trimming stripped 5 bases from V and 4 bases from J, with 10 bases between. Germline V gene data show CDR1 as MDHEN and CDR2 as SYDVKM. The CDR3 has 13 residues.

The chain is built from TRBV5-1 and TRBJ1-4, with TRBD1 identical over 8 bases. The germline V gene has CDR1 SGHRS and CDR2 YFSETQ. CDR3 length: 15 amino acids. J gave up 5 bases and V 4 bases, and 7 bases lay outside the gene matches. CDR3 loop: CASSATGVINEKLFF. In DNA form, the CDR3 reads TGCGCCAGCAGCGCGACAGGGGTCATCAATGAAAAACTGTTTTTT.

In its sample, this clone was seen a few times. The chain couples TRBV6-4 to TRBJ2-2; 8 nucleotides agree with TRBD2. The trim removed 0 bases at V and 6 bases at J, leaving 3 bases unmatched. Per germline, CDR1 MRHNA and CDR2 SNTAGT. This CDR3 is built from 15 residues. This CDR3 reads CASSDSPTSAGELFF. The CDR3 DNA sequence: TGTGCCAGCAGTGACTCCCCGACTAGCGCCGGGGAGCTGTTTTTT.

The J gene is TRBJ2-3, the V gene TRBV6-5; 12 positions agree with TRBD2. J was trimmed by 4 bases and V by 2 bases; bases with no gene match: 4. This CDR3 region has 16 residues. The germline CDR1 and CDR2 sequences are MNHEY and SVGAGI. The CDR3 coding sequence is TGTGCCAGCAGTTACACCCTAGCGGGAGGGGCAGATACGCAGTATTTT. This translates into CASSYTLAGGADTQYF.

V gene TRBV9 combines with J gene TRBJ1-3, with 8 bases fitting TRBD1. The CDR3 runs to 17 residues. In germline, CDR1 is SGDLS, CDR2 YYNGEE. V gave up 3 bases and J gave up 2 bases; unmatched junction bases: 10. CDR3 sequence: CASSGQKSDRAGNTIYF. CDR3 nucleotide sequence: TGTGCCAGCAGCGGACAGAAATCGGACAGGGCTGGAAACACCATATATTTT.

The sample holds a few counts of this clone. The gene calls are TRBV12-5 and TRBJ2-3; 8 nucleotides line up with TRBD2. The germline CDR1 and CDR2 sequences are LGHNT and FRNRAP. V dropped 0 bases and J dropped 6; count of bases not matched to a gene: 17. The CDR3 sequence is 19 residues long. CDR3 residues: CASGLVLMASGSHLDTQYF. DNA for the CDR3: TGTGCTAGTGGTTTGGTACTAATGGCGAGCGGGAGTCACCTTGATACGCAGTATTTT.

The genes are TRBV5-4 and TRBJ2-1; a weak D match, TRBD2 (5 bases). The CDR3 has 14 amino acids. Trimming removed 3 bases at V and 3 bases at J, with 10 bases between. Germline V gene lookup returns CDR1 SGHNT and CDR2 YYREEE (reference sequence). Written as DNA, the CDR3 is TGTGCCAGCAGCTCGCAGGCGGGCTACAATGAGCAGTTCTTC. Translating it yields CASSSQAGYNEQFF. Based on the CDR3 plus reference TRBV5-4 and TRBJ2-1, the full variable domain is ETGVTQSPTHLIKTRGQQVTLRCSSQSGHNTVSWYQQALGQGPQFIFQYYREEENGRGNFPPRFSGLQFPNYSSELNVNALELDDSALYLCASSSQAGYNEQFFGPGTRLTVL.

This chain connects TRBV27 to TRBJ2-7; 9 positions match TRBD1. Germline CDR1 is MNHEY and CDR2 is SMNVEV (reference sequence). V shed 7 bases, J shed 7 bases, and the junction held 8 bases outside the gene matches. The CDR3 runs 13 residues. The CDR3 DNA reads TGTGCCAGCACTGGGACAGGGTATACTGAGCAGTACTTC. Its protein product is CASTGTGYTEQYF.

The V gene is TRBV5-1, the J gene TRBJ1-2; 8 nucleotides match TRBD1. V shed 1 base, J shed 4 bases, and the junction held 3 bases outside the gene matches. The CDR3 is made up of 14 amino acids. Looked up from germline, CDR1 is SGHRS and CDR2 is YFSETQ. The CDR3 region is CASSLTGGTYGYTF. The CDR3 DNA sequence: TGCGCCAGCAGCTTGACAGGGGGAACCTATGGCTACACCTTC.

Comment on this clone: The DNA is left out, because the CDR3 cannot be placed on it with certainty; the CDR3 is given as TCRdb lists it. The chain links TRBV3-1 (or the pseudogene TRBV3-2) to TRBJ1-1; the listed D gene, TRBD1, was not tested against the DNA. Germline CDR1 LGHDT, CDR2 YNNKEL (reference sequence). The CDR3 spans 15 residues, counting both ends. CDR3 in amino acids: CASRPSGQGITEAFF.

This chain joins TRBV11-1 and TRBJ2-7; TRBD2 agrees at 9 bases. The V and J ends lost 0 bases and 2 bases, in that order; junction bases with no gene match: 8. The CDR3 is 17 residues long. Germline CDR1 is SGHAT and CDR2 is FQDESV (reference sequence). CDR3 loop: CASSLAGEAGGTYEQYF. In DNA form, the CDR3 reads TGTGCCAGCAGCTTAGCGGGAGAAGCGGGAGGAACCTACGAGCAGTACTTC.

V usage is TRBV6-6 and J usage is TRBJ2-7; D remains ambiguous. Between the trimmed V and J ends, which lost 5 bases and 2 bases, there was a span of 4 bases. CDR3 length equals 11 residues. Germline V gene lookup returns CDR1 MNHNY and CDR2 SVGAGI (reference sequence). The CDR3 spells CASSTAYEQYF. The CDR3 coding sequence is TGTGCCAGCAGTACTGCCTACGAGCAGTACTTC.

J is TRBJ2-7 and V is TRBV15, with D possibly matching TRBD1 (5 bases). CDR3 size: 13 residues. V was clipped by 3 bases and J by 5 bases, with 11 bases between them. Germline V lookup: CDR1 LNHNV, CDR2 YYDKDF (reference sequence). CDR3 DNA sequence: TGTGCCACCAGCAGGGGCAGGGCAAACGAGCAGTACTTC. Residues: CATSRGRANEQYF.